The 22 T cell receptor beta chains listed next were all sequenced from one sample in a study of cytomegalovirus exposure and HLA in healthy donors. The PCR employed 60 Vbeta primers together with 13 Jbeta primers. Using immunoSEQ multiplex PCR, the repertoire was profiled, and TCRdb retains in-frame clones only, with some absent. The sample has 100,000 to 150,000 clones, 75% to 85% seen once. The sequencing sample was made of PBMCs. These TCRs come from a middle-aged woman in good health and CMV-seropositive.

V is TRBV10-3 and J is TRBJ2-3; 14 nucleotides align to TRBD2. This CDR3 region has 16 residues. V shed 6 bases and J 4 bases; nucleotides not matched to a gene: 6. CDR1 and CDR2 (germline): ENHRY, SYGVKD. CDR3 in amino acids: CAIRGLAGVEADTQYF. The CDR3 DNA is TGTGCCATCAGGGGACTAGCGGGAGTGGAGGCAGATACGCAGTATTTT.

The chain links TRBV15 to TRBJ1-1, with TRBD1 as a possible D gene (6 bases). CDR3 length: 14 amino acids. Germline CDR1 and CDR2: LNHNV and YYDKDF (reference sequence). V lost 5 bases, J lost 1 base, and 11 bases lay in between. As DNA, the CDR3 is TGTGCCACCAGCCGGGGACAAGAGAACACTGAAGCTTTCTTT. Translating it yields CATSRGQENTEAFF.

V is TRBV7-9 and J is TRBJ2-3; TRBD2 agrees at 7 bases. The CDR3 is 17 amino acids. Germline values: CDR1 SEHNR, CDR2 FQNEAQ (reference sequence). The J segment lost 6 bases and the V segment lost 0 bases, leaving 12 bases of the junction unmatched. CDR3 nucleotide sequence: TGTGCCAGCAGCTTAGCGCGGATCGGGGGGATCACTGATACGCAGTATTTT. Encoded protein: CASSLARIGGITDTQYF.

CDR3 bases: TGCAGCGTTGGGCCGGACAGCTACGAGCAGTACTTC. Protein sequence: CSVGPDSYEQYF. This chain links TRBV29-1 with TRBJ2-5, with a weak D call TRBD1 (6 bases). The DNA end is more similar to TRBJ2-7, so the J call may be wrong. The CDR3 spans 12 residues. Per germline, CDR1 SQVTM and CDR2 ANQGSEA.

The chain joins TRBV29-1 to TRBJ1-2, with a tentative D call TRBD1 (5 bases). CDR1 SQVTM and CDR2 ANQGSEA come from the germline V gene. Trimming left V 3 bases short and J 5 bases short, with 7 bases between. The CDR3 runs 11 residues. The CDR3 DNA reads as TGCAGCGTTGATCAGGGTTATGGCTACACCTTC. Residues: CSVDQGYGYTF.

The rearrangement joins TRBV5-6 to TRBJ1-1, with 7 bases lining up with TRBD1. The CDR3 has 13 residues. In germline, CDR1 is SGHDT, CDR2 YYEEEE. V shed 6 bases, J shed 7 bases, and the junction held 9 bases outside the gene matches. Here the CDR3 reads CASTLTGYSEAFF. In nucleotides, the CDR3 is TGTGCCAGCACCCTGACAGGGTATAGTGAAGCTTTCTTT.

The chain uses TRBV25-1 and TRBJ2-1, with a weak D call TRBD1 (6 bases). This CDR3 spans 11 amino acids. Looked up from germline, CDR1 is MGHDK and CDR2 is SYGVNS. Trimming shortened V by 4 bases and J by 12 bases, and 10 bases separated the two germline ends. The CDR3 loop is CASSVQGRQFF. The CDR3 DNA is TGTGCCAGCAGTGTACAGGGTAGGCAGTTCTTC.

This chain connects TRBV6-5 to TRBJ1-4; D gene uncertain. Germline-derived CDR1 and CDR2 are MNHEY and SVGAGI. The CDR3 extends over 11 amino acids. The V gene lost 8 bases and the J gene lost 4 bases, with 5 bases spanning the gap. The CDR3 region is CASLYNEKLFF. The CDR3 DNA reads TGTGCCAGCCTCTATAATGAAAAACTGTTTTTT.

V is TRBV11-2 and J is TRBJ2-5, with D possibly TRBD2 on 7 matching bases. The V end lost 3 bases, the J end lost 2 bases, and 19 bases lay between the germline ends. The CDR3 has 17 residues. CDR1 and CDR2 (germline): SGHAT, FQNNGV. The DNA for the CDR3 is TGTGCCAGCAGCTTTGGGGAGGGGGGGCCCAGGCAAGAGACCCAGTACTTC. Translated, it gives CASSFGEGGPRQETQYF. The complete variable domain, with remaining parts taken from reference TRBV11-2 and TRBJ2-5, reads EAGVAQSPRYKIIEKRQSVAFWCNPISGHATLYWYQQILGQGPKLLIQFQNNGVVDDSQLPKDRFSAERLKGVDSTLKIQPAKLEDSAVYLCASSFGEGGPRQETQYFGPGTRLLVL.

This rearrangement joins TRBV6-6 to TRBJ1-2; 12 bases match TRBD1. CDR3 length equals 13 residues. V was clipped by 10 bases and J by 8 bases; unmatched bases: 8. CDR1 and CDR2 from the germline V gene are MNHNY and SVGAGI (reference sequence). DNA for the CDR3: TGTGCCAACTGGGGACAGGGGGCGCGGGGCTACACCTTC. Translation gives CANWGQGARGYTF.

V gene TRBV11-2 combines with J gene TRBJ2-5; a weak D match, TRBD2 (6 bases). The CDR3 extends over 14 amino acids. Between the trimmed V and J ends, which lost 0 bases and 4 bases, there was a span of 9 bases. The germline CDR1 and CDR2 sequences are SGHAT and FQNNGV. CDR3 bases: TGTGCCAGCAGCTTAGATCGGGGAGGAGAGACCCAGTACTTC. Its translation: CASSLDRGGETQYF.

The chain joins TRBV4-2 to TRBJ2-1; TRBD2 agrees at 8 bases. V shed 4 bases and J 4 bases; nucleotides not matched to a gene: 9. The CDR3 runs 16 residues. CDR1 is LGHNA and CDR2 is YNFKEQ in the germline V gene. CDR3 amino acids: CASSPTIAGSYNEQFF. The CDR3 nucleotides are TGTGCCAGCAGCCCAACAATAGCGGGGAGTTACAATGAGCAGTTCTTC.

The J gene is TRBJ2-2, the V gene TRBV27; weak D call: TRBD2 (5 bases). The germline CDR1 and CDR2 sequences are MNHEY and SMNVEV (reference sequence). Trimming left V 8 bases short and J 4 bases short, with 11 bases between. The CDR3 is 13 amino acids. The CDR3 region has the DNA TGTGCCAGCCGCATCCGGGGCACCGGGGAGCTGTTTTTT. It codes for CASRIRGTGELFF.

CDR3 DNA sequence: TGCGCCAGCAGCAAAGGTAGGGGGCCTTTGGATGGCTACACCTTC. This translates into CASSKGRGPLDGYTF. The chain recombines TRBV4-1 with TRBJ1-2; 7 bases align to TRBD1. This CDR3 spans 15 amino acids. Germline V gene data show CDR1 as MGHRA and CDR2 as YSYEKL. J was trimmed by 6 bases and V by 5 bases; bases with no gene match: 12.

This clone has just one count. The chain combines TRBV12-5 with TRBJ2-7, with TRBD1 as a possible D gene (5 bases). CDR3 size: 18 residues. Germline V lookup: CDR1 LGHNT, CDR2 FRNRAP. The V and J ends lost 4 bases and 1 base respectively, with 23 bases between them. In DNA, the CDR3 is TGTGCTAGTGGTTCCCCGCCTAGGACACTCCGATCTTCCTACGAGCAGTACTTC. It translates to CASGSPPRTLRSSYEQYF.

This chain uses TRBV7-3 with TRBJ1-1; D uncertain. Germline lookup yields CDR1 SGHTA and CDR2 FQGTGA. Trimming took off 6 bases at V and 0 bases at J, with 20 bases between the two ends. The CDR3 contains 17 residues. Written as DNA, the CDR3 is TGTGCCAGCAGACGAGCAGCTCCGTTAGACATGAACACTGAAGCTTTCTTT. This codes for CASRRAAPLDMNTEAFF. Full variable domain (outside the CDR3, taken from reference TRBV7-3 and TRBJ1-1): GAGVSQTPSNKVTEKGKYVELRCDPISGHTALYWYRQSLGQGPEFLIYFQGTGAADDSGLPNDRFFAVRPEGSVSTLKIQRTERGDSAVYLCASRRAAPLDMNTEAFFGQGTRLTVV.

This chain uses TRBV5-5 with TRBJ2-5; a possible D gene is TRBD1 (5 bases). The closer fit of TRBJ2-7 to the DNA end suggests the J call may be wrong. The CDR3 runs to 13 residues. CDR1 SGHKS and CDR2 YYEKEE come from the germline V gene (reference sequence). The CDR3 is CASSLVAGFEQYF. For the CDR3, the DNA is TGTGCCAGCAGCTTGGTTGCAGGGTTCGAGCAGTACTTC.

This rearrangement joins TRBV5-8 to TRBJ2-3; 13 bases fit TRBD2. The V gene's germline CDR1 is SGHTS and CDR2 YDEGEE. V lost 4 bases, J lost 13 bases, and 9 bases stayed unmatched. The CDR3 loop spans 14 amino acids. The CDR3 region is CASSQTTSGRSKYF. In DNA form, the CDR3 reads TGTGCCAGCAGCCAAACGACTAGCGGGAGGTCGAAGTATTTT.

Here the CDR3 DNA reads TGCGCCAGCAGCTCGGGGACAGGGGAAGAGACCCAGTACTTC. Its protein is CASSSGTGEETQYF. The rearrangement links TRBV5-1 to TRBJ2-5; TRBD1 matches 10 bases. The junction had 2 bases not matched to a gene; V was cut back by 3 bases and J by 3 bases. Germline V lookup: CDR1 SGHRS, CDR2 YFSETQ. This CDR3 spans 14 amino acids.

The rearrangement links TRBV6-6 to TRBJ2-5; weak D call: TRBD1 (6 bases). Near its end, the DNA agrees better with TRBJ2-7, so the J call may be wrong. The CDR3 runs 14 residues. Germline V gives CDR1 MNHNY, CDR2 SVGAGI (reference sequence). This chain's CDR3 is CASKPPGQTYEQYF. CDR3 DNA sequence: TGTGCCAGCAAACCCCCCGGACAGACCTACGAGCAGTACTTC.

V usage is TRBV9 and J usage is TRBJ1-1; perhaps TRBD1 as D (5 bases). The germline V gene has CDR1 SGDLS and CDR2 YYNGEE. Deletions cut 6 bases from V and 4 bases from J, with 13 bases between. The CDR3 runs 13 residues. DNA for the CDR3: TGTGCCAGCAAGGGACTGCCGAGCACTGAAGCTTTCTTT. Translated, it gives CASKGLPSTEAFF.

This rearrangement joins TRBV9 to TRBJ2-1, with 7 bases that match TRBD2. J gave up 7 bases and V 0 bases, and 1 base lay outside the gene matches. Looked up from germline, CDR1 is SGDLS and CDR2 is YYNGEE. The CDR3 consists of 13 residues. This chain's CDR3 is CASSVAGGNEQFF. In DNA, the CDR3 is TGTGCCAGCAGCGTAGCGGGGGGAAATGAGCAGTTCTTC.